This T cell receptor (beta chain) was identified during a study of blood T cell repertoires in COVID-19. Produced via immunoSEQ multiplex PCR; TCRdb's table is partial and in-frame only. The sample includes 150,000 to 200,000 clones, approximately 88% of them seen just once. The CDR3 loop spans 14 amino acids. The V gene's germline CDR1 is LNHDA and CDR2 SQIVND (reference sequence). V was clipped by 7 bases and J by 6 bases; unmatched bases: 9. The sequence was collected from a woman aged 80 or older with active or convalescent COVID-19. The genes are TRBV19 and TRBJ1-2; the match to TRBD1 covers 9 bases. The sequenced sample consisted of peripheral blood. The CDR3 region has the DNA TGTGCCAGTACCGAGATGACAGGGGGGAATGGCTACACCTTC. Translated: CASTEMTGGNGYTF.